One and the same sample provided the 5 T cell receptor beta chains below, sequenced in a study of T-cell reconstitution after alpha-beta-depleted transplantation in children. TCRbeta library preparation incorporated unique molecular identifiers. TCRdb recomputed calls from the PCR reads with MiXCR, one row per CDR3 protein. In the table there are around 680,000 distinct CDR3 sequences, roughly 15% of which are singletons. The sample was PBMCs from the stem cell graft donor, taken from the stem cell graft. The receptors were sampled from a human donor who donated a stem cell graft to a child with acute myeloid leukemia.

This clonotype has more than one count but fewer than ten. This chain links TRBV12-3 or TRBV12-4 with TRBJ2-1; TRBD1 is a possible D gene (5 bases). This CDR3 contains 13 residues. The V end was cut by 3 bases, the J end by 9 bases, with 12 bases between. CDR3 sequence reads: CASSFRRESEQFF. CDR3 sequence (DNA): TGTGCCAGCAGTTTCCGCAGGGAAAGTGAGCAGTTCTTC.

This clonotype was seen a handful of times. A read error may produce the germline difference seen at one junction end. The chain couples TRBV7-4 to TRBJ1-2; 8 bases are shared with TRBD1. Germline loops: CDR1 SGHVT, CDR2 SQSDAQ. The CDR3 sequence is 12 residues long. CDR3 region: CASSPRGRRTLF. The CDR3 region has the DNA TGTGCCAGCAGCCCCAGGGGGCGGCGTACCCTTTTC.

In this sample, this clonotype turned up many times. The chain couples TRBV20-1 to TRBJ2-1; D is possibly TRBD1 (6 bases). This CDR3 comprises 16 residues. The germline CDR1 and CDR2 sequences are DFQATT and SNEGSKA (reference sequence). V was trimmed by 0 bases and J by 5 bases, leaving 17 bases between them. The CDR3 region has the DNA TGCAGTGCTAGAGATCCTATGGGGGCCTGGGACAATGAGCAGTTCTTC. Translated: CSARDPMGAWDNEQFF.

This clonotype was observed many times. This sequence joins TRBV20-1 and TRBJ2-1; 7 bases are shared with TRBD1. The V gene end was trimmed by 5 bases and the J gene end by 2 bases; junction bases not matched to a gene: 6. Germline-derived CDR1 and CDR2 are DFQATT and SNEGSKA (reference sequence). The CDR3 totals 14 residues. CDR3 sequence: CSAPTGVTYNEQFF. CDR3 in DNA: TGCAGTGCTCCAACAGGGGTCACCTACAATGAGCAGTTCTTC.

There are many counts of this clonotype. DNA for the CDR3: TGCAGTGCTAGGGAGGGCGGGGGGCGCTCCTACAATGAGCAGTTCTTC. Its translation: CSAREGGGRSYNEQFF. The rearrangement uses TRBV20-1 and TRBJ2-1; 8 bases line up with TRBD2. Germline V lookup: CDR1 DFQATT, CDR2 SNEGSKA (reference sequence). V lost 3 bases, J lost 0 bases, and 7 bases stayed unmatched. The CDR3 runs to 16 residues.